This TCR beta chain was sequenced during a study of Graves' ophthalmopathy and Graves' hyperthyroidism. About the study: Stable hyperthyroidism referred to disease that showed no ophthalmopathy within 18 months of follow-up.

Turning to this clonotype: Its antigen is not identified. A clone one base away is much larger, so this may be a read error.

The TCR beta CDR3 regions underwent amplification from RNA transcripts. After a first-round RT-PCR with HTBI primers, a second-round multiplex PCR was run. Each CDR3 protein gets one entry after TCRdb re-called the multiplex PCR reads with MiXCR. Here the sample spans about 600,000 distinct CDR3 sequences, about two fifths being singletons. Study-wide results and caveats: Using a 13-signature model, the authors split ophthalmopathy from stable hyperthyroidism, with about 88% sensitivity and 80% to 84% specificity.

Other autoimmune diseases, uncontrolled infections, pregnancy or lactation led to the exclusion of patients. Diagnostic conclusions were grounded in clinical symptoms, serum thyroxine, TRAb, thyroid ultrasound and orbital computed tomography. Deletions cut 9 bases from V and 4 bases from J, with 13 bases between. The CDR3 has 13 amino acids. The germline V gene encodes CDR1 LNHDA and CDR2 SQIVND (reference sequence). This receptor was taken from an adult man with Graves' hyperthyroidism. Material: peripheral blood or thyroid tissue (not recorded which). The gene calls are TRBV19 and TRBJ1-5; D not certain. In nucleotides, the CDR3 is TGTGCCAGGATCGGGAGGGAAAATCAGCCCCAGCATTTT. Protein sequence: CARIGRENQPQHF.